The TCR beta chain under discussion was sequenced for a study of blood T cell repertoires in COVID-19. Study in general: COVID-19 samples, acute and convalescent, were from the United States, Italy and Spain. The cDNA or gDNA used as material had been derived from T cells, B-cell-depleted T cells, or PBMCs.

Individuals aged about 18 to 89 years were recruited from 24 US areas. Before they entered the study, exposed participants had met a COVID-19 case within 2 weeks. The protocol was immunoSEQ multiplex PCR, while the TCRdb copy is restricted to in-frame clones and leaves out a portion. The repertoire holds under 250,000 clones, with 80% to 90% as singletons. Sample: PBMCs or T cells enriched from blood (not recorded which). The clonotype was recovered from a middle-aged woman who had been exposed to COVID-19.

This CDR3 reads CASSITFWRKVSGYEQYF. The CDR3 nucleotides read TGTGCCAGTAGTATTACGTTTTGGCGGAAAGTAAGCGGTTACGAGCAGTACTTC. The chain uses TRBV19 and TRBJ2-7, with a tentative D call TRBD2 (5 bases). There are 18 residues in the CDR3. The V end lost 3 bases, the J end lost 4 bases, and 25 bases lay between the germline ends. Germline CDR1 is LNHDA and CDR2 is SQIVND (reference sequence).